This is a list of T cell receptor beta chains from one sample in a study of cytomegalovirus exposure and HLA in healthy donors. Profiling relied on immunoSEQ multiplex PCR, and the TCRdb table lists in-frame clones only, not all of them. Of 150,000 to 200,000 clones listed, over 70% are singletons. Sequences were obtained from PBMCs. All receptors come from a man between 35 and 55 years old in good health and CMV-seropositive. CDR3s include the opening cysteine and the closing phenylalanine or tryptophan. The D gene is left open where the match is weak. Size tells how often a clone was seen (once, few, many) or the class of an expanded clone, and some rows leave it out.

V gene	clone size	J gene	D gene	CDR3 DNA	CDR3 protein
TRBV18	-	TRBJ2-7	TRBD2	TGTGCCAGCTCCCTTTCTCGAGCGGGAGGGCCCGGCGAGCAGTACTTC	CASSLSRAGGPGEQYF
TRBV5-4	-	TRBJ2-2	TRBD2	TGTGCCAGCAGCTTGGGTAGCGGGAGTACACGGGCCGGGGAGCTGTTTTTT	CASSLGSGSTRAGELFF
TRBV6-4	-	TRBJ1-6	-	TGTGCCAGCAGTGACAGAGGGATCCATAATTCACCCCTCCACTTT	CASSDRGIHNSPLHF
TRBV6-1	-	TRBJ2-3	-	TGTGCCAGCAGTGCCCTTAGCGGTTTGGGAGATACGCAGTATTTT	CASSALSGLGDTQYF
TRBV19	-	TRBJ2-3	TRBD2	TGTGCCAGTAGTATAGTTCCTTCCCCCGGGGGGGGATTTCCGTATTTT	CASSIVPSPGGGFPYF
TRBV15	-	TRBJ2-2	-	TGTGCCACCAGCAGGAGACAGAGGAACACCGGGGAGCTGTTTTTT	CATSRRQRNTGELFF
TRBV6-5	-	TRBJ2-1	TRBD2	TGTGCCAGCAGCTCTACGGGACTACCTTACAATGAGCAGTTCTTC	CASSSTGLPYNEQFF
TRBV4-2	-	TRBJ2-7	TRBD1	TGTGCCAGCAGACCATCCGGGACAGGGGACTACGAGCAGTACTTC	CASRPSGTGDYEQYF
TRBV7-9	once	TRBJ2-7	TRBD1	TGTTCCAGCAGCCGCCCGGGACAGGGCCGGACCGCCCACGAGCAGTACTTC	CSSSRPGQGRTAHEQYF
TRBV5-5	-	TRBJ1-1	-	TGTGCCAGCAGCTTCGAGAGAGGAGAATGGATCACTGAAGCTTTCTTT	CASSFERGEWITEAFF
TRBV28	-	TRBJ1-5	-	TGTGCCAGCATCCCCGACACCTCTCCCCAGCCCCAGCATTTT	CASIPDTSPQPQHF
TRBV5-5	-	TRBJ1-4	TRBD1	TGTGCCAGCAGCCTCAGGGGACAGGGTTATACTAATGAAAAACTGTTTTTT	CASSLRGQGYTNEKLFF
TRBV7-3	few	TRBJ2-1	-	TGTGCCAGCAGCTTAGAAAGCGGCCGAGGAAATGAGCAGTTCTTC	CASSLESGRGNEQFF
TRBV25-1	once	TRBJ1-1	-	TGTGCCAGCAGCGAGAGGGGGGGAAATGAAGCTTTCTTT	CASSERGGNEAFF
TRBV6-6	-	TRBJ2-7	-	TGTGCCAGCAGTTCAGTCCTCGTCTCCTACGAGCAGTACTTC	CASSSVLVSYEQYF
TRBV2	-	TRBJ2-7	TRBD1	TGTGCCAGCAGTGTAGACAGGGGAAGCGAGCAGTACTTC	CASSVDRGSEQYF
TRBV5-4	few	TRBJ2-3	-	TGTGCCAGCAGCTCTGGCTCTACGCAGTATTTT	CASSSGSTQYF
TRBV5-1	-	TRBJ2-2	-	TGCGCCAGCAGCTTGGGACAGGCGTCGAACACCGGGGAGCTGTTTTTT	CASSLGQASNTGELFF
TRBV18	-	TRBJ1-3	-	TGTGCCAGCTCACCCATCGAGGCTGGAAACACCATATATTTT	CASSPIEAGNTIYF
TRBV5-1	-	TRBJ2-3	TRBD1	TGCGCCAGCAGCCAAAGACAGGGCCCCTCCCCCACAGATACGCAGTATTTT	CASSQRQGPSPTDTQYF
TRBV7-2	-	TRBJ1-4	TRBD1	TGTGCCAGCAGCACAGGGGTGGCTAATGAAAAACTGTTTTTT	CASSTGVANEKLFF
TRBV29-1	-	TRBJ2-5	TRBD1	TGCAGCGCGGGACGGGACAGCGAAGAGACCCAGTACTTC	CSAGRDSEETQYF
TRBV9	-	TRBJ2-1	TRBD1	TGTGCCAGCAGCGTAGATGGCGGGACAGGCTCCAATGAGCAGTTCTTC	CASSVDGGTGSNEQFF
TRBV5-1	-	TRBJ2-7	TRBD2	TGCGCCAGCAGCCTTCGGACTAGCGGGTACGAGCAGTACTTC	CASSLRTSGYEQYF
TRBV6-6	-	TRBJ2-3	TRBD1	TGTGCCAGCAGACGAGGACAGGGTAGTGGCACAGATACGCAGTATTTT	CASRRGQGSGTDTQYF
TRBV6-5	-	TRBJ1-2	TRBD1	TGTGCCAGCAGTGAAACAGGGGGCAATCGCTACACCTTC	CASSETGGNRYTF
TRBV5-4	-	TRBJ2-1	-	TGTGCCAGCAGCTTGGCGTTGGGGCCCTCCTACAATGAGCAGTTCTTC	CASSLALGPSYNEQFF
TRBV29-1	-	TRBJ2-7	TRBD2	TGCAGCGTTGCTAGCGGGACCTACGAGCAGTACTTC	CSVASGTYEQYF
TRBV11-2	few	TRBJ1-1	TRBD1	TGTGCCAGCAGCTTACGTACAGGGGACACTGAAGCTTTCTTT	CASSLRTGDTEAFF
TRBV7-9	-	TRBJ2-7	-	TGTGCCAGCAGCTCTACTAGCTCCTACGAGCAGTACTTC	CASSSTSSYEQYF
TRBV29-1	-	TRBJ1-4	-	TGCAGCGTTGCCGGGAGCAGTAATGAAAAACTGTTTTTT	CSVAGSSNEKLFF
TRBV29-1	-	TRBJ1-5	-	TGCAGCGTTTCAGGTAGCAATCAGCCCCAGCATTTT	CSVSGSNQPQHF
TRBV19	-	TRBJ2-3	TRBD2	TGTGCCAGTAGTATATCAGCGGGATTCTTAGATACGCAGTATTTT	CASSISAGFLDTQYF
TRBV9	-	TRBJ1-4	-	TGTGCCAGCAGGTGGGGGTGGGGGGGGGAAAAACTGTTTTTT	CASRWGWGGEKLFF
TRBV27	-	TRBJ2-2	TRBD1	TGTGCCAGCAGTTTATGGGGACAGGGGAACACCGGGGAGCTGTTTTTT	CASSLWGQGNTGELFF
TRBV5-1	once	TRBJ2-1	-	TGCGCCAGCAGCTTCAGCGGTAGCTCCTACAATGAGCAGTTCTTC	CASSFSGSSYNEQFF
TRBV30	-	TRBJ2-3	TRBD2	TGTGCCTCCCAGCGGGATCGCACAGATACGCAGTATTTT	CASQRDRTDTQYF
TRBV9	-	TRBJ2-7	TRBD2	TGTGCCAGCAGCGGTGAGGGGCGGGAGGGCTACGAGCAGTACTTC	CASSGEGREGYEQYF
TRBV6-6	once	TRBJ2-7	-	TGTGCCAGCAGTGATCCCTACCCCCCCGAGCAGTACTTC	CASSDPYPPEQYF
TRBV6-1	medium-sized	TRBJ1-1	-	TGTGCCAGCAGTGTCTCTGTTGAGAGAGATGAAGCTTTCTTT	CASSVSVERDEAFF
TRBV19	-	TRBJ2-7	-	TGTGCCAGTAGCATCGAGGCTCGGCGGAACGAGCAGTACTTC	CASSIEARRNEQYF